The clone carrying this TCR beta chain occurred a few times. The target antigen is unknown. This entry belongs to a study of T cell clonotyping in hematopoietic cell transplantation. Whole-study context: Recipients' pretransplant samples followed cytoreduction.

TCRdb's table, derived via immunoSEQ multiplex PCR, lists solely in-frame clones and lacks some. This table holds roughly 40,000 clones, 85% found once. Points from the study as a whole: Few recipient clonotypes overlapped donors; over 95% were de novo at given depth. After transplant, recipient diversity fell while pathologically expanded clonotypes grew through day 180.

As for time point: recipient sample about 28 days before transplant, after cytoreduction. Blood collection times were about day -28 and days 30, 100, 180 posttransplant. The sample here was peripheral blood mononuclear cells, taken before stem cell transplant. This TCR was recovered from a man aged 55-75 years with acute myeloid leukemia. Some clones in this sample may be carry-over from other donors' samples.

CDR3 residues: CASTRRLFDREAFF. The CDR3 DNA reads as TGTGCCAGCACCCGCAGACTATTCGACAGAGAAGCTTTCTTT. The V call is TRBV14, the J call TRBJ1-1; a weak D match, TRBD1 (5 bases). The V gene lost 7 bases and the J gene lost 8 bases, with 20 bases spanning the gap. CDR1 and CDR2 (germline): SGHDN, FVKESK. CDR3 length: 14 residues.